A single sample is the source of the 3 T cell receptor beta chains below, sequenced in a study of T cell repertoires in cytomegalovirus infection. TCRdb redid the calling of the reads with MiXCR, one entry per CDR3 protein. The sample contains 300,000 or so distinct CDR3 sequences, about 26% of which appear only once. The sample comprised PBMCs. The receptors derive from a human donor in good health (CMV status not recorded). Some clones in this sample may be carry-over from other donors' samples.

This clonotype was counted many times. The rearrangement uses TRBV7-2 and TRBJ2-3; D uncertain. Germline-derived CDR1 and CDR2 are SGHTA and FQGNSA. The CDR3 loop spans 13 amino acids. V was clipped by 5 bases and J by 5 bases, with 11 bases between them. The CDR3 protein is CASSLRMGDTQYF. DNA of the CDR3: TGTGCCAGCAGCCTGAGGATGGGAGATACGCAGTATTTT.

This clonotype has at least ten counts. The gene calls are TRBV7-2 and TRBJ1-2; 7 bases fit TRBD1. CDR1 and CDR2 (germline): SGHTA, FQGNSA. This CDR3 is built from 16 residues. The V segment lost 1 base and the J segment 2 bases; nucleotides outside the gene matches: 7. This CDR3 reads CASSLGQARGNYGYTF. CDR3 in DNA: TGTGCCAGCAGCTTAGGGCAGGCCAGGGGGAACTATGGCTACACCTTC.

This sequence joins TRBV29-1 and TRBJ2-1, with 12 bases that match TRBD1. V lost 4 bases, J lost 8 bases, and 15 bases stayed unmatched. The CDR3 is 17 residues long. In germline, CDR1 is SQVTM, CDR2 ANQGSEA. CDR3 nucleotides: TGCAGCGTTGTCGGGGCTGGGGGACAGGGGGCTCTGGATGAGCAGTTCTTC. Encoded protein: CSVVGAGGQGALDEQFF.